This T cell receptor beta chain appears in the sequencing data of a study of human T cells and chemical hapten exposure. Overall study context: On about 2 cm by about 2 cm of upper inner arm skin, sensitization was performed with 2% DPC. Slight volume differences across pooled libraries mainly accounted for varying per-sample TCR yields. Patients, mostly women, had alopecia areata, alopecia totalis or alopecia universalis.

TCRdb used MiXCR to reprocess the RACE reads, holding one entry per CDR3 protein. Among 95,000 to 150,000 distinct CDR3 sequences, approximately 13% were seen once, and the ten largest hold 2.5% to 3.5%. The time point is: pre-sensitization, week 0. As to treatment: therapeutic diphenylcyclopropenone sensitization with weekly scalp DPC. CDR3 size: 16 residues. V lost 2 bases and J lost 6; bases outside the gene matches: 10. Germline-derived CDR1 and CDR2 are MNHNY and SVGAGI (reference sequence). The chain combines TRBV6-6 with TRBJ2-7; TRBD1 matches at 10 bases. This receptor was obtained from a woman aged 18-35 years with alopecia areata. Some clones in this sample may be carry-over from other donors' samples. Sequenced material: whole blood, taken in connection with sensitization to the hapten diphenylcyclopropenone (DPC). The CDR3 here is CASSYSLRDRGSEQYF. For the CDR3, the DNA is TGTGCCAGCAGTTACAGTCTTCGGGACAGGGGAAGCGAGCAGTACTTC.